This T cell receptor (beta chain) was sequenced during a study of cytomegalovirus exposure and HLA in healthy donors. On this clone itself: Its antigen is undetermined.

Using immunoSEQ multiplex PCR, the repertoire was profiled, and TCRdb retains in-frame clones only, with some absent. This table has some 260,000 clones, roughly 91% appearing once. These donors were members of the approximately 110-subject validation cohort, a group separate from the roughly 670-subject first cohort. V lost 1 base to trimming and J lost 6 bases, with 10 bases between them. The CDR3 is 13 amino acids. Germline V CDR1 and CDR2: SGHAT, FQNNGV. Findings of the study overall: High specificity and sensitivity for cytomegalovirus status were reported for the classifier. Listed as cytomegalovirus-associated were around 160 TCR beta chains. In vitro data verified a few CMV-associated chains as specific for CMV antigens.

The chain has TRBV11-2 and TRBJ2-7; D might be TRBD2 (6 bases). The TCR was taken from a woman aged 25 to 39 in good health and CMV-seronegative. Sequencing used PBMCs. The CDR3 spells CASSLGRGSEQYF. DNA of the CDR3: TGTGCCAGCAGCTTAGGGAGGGGCTCCGAGCAGTACTTC.